The 14 T cell receptor beta chains below all came from one sample that was sequenced in a study of cytomegalovirus exposure and HLA in healthy donors. PCR used 60 Vbeta primers and 13 Jbeta primers. This table comes from immunoSEQ multiplex PCR, and its TCRdb copy is limited to in-frame clones, with some not included. The sample has 130,000 to 150,000 clones, approximately 77% seen once. Sequencing used PBMCs. These receptors originate from a woman in her forties or fifties in good health and CMV-seronegative.

The gene calls are TRBV11-1 and TRBJ2-2; TRBD2 is a possible D gene (6 bases). The germline V and J ends were trimmed by 3 bases and 2 bases, with 10 bases remaining between them. The CDR3 has 15 residues. Germline assignment: CDR1 SGHAT and CDR2 FQDESV (reference sequence). The CDR3 loop is CASSFLAGNTGELFF. In nucleotides, the CDR3 is TGTGCCAGCAGCTTTTTGGCGGGAAACACCGGGGAGCTGTTTTTT.

J is TRBJ2-3 and V is TRBV11-1, with 7 nucleotides matching TRBD2. The CDR3 sequence is 14 residues long. Germline CDR1 SGHAT, CDR2 FQDESV (reference sequence). The ends lost 2 bases at V and 4 bases at J; junction bases unmatched: 3. The CDR3 coding sequence is TGTGCCAGCAGCTTACGACGGGGGGCAGATACGCAGTATTTT. It translates to CASSLRRGADTQYF.

The chain is built from TRBV2 and TRBJ2-7, with D tentatively TRBD2 (6 bases). Germline lookup yields CDR1 SNHLY and CDR2 FYNNEI. The CDR3 consists of 12 residues. The V end was cut by 6 bases, the J end by 4 bases, with 10 bases between. CDR3 nucleotides: TGTGCCAGCAGGACGGGACTTTACGAGCAGTACTTC. It translates to CASRTGLYEQYF.

About this clone itself: This same CDR3 is encoded by further DNA sequences in the sample. This rearrangement joins TRBV5-1 to TRBJ1-1; 10 bases map to TRBD1. This CDR3 has 14 residues. Germline V CDR1 and CDR2: SGHRS, YFSETQ. V shed 4 bases and J 3 bases; nucleotides not matched to a gene: 3. Here the CDR3 reads CASSPDRGYTEAFF. DNA for the CDR3: TGCGCCAGCAGCCCGGACAGGGGGTACACTGAAGCTTTCTTT.

The gene calls are TRBV6-1 and TRBJ1-2; TRBD1 is a possible D gene (5 bases). The CDR3 runs 13 residues. Trimming left V 0 bases short and J 4 bases short, with 6 bases between. Germline assignment: CDR1 MNHNS and CDR2 SASEGT. This CDR3 is CASSEAQVYGYTF. The CDR3 coding sequence is TGTGCCAGCAGTGAAGCACAGGTCTATGGCTACACCTTC.

The chain carries TRBV19 and TRBJ1-2; D remains ambiguous. The CDR3 runs to 14 residues. The germline V gene has CDR1 LNHDA and CDR2 SQIVND (reference sequence). The V end was cut by 2 bases, the J end by 12 bases, with 19 bases between. Here the CDR3 reads CASSISRGDGKNTF. CDR3 DNA sequence: TGTGCCAGTAGTATATCCCGCGGTGACGGGAAGAACACCTTC. The full variable domain, rest sourced from reference TRBV19 and TRBJ1-2, is DGGITQSPKYLFRKEGQNVTLSCEQNLNHDAMYWYRQDPGQGLRLIYYSQIVNDFQKGDIAEGYSVSREKKESFPLTVTSAQKNPTAFYLCASSISRGDGKNTFGSGTRLTVV.

The CDR3 is CASSFSDYSNQPQHF. CDR3 nucleotides: TGTGCCAGCAGCTTTTCAGATTATAGCAATCAGCCCCAGCATTTT. V and J are TRBV5-5 and TRBJ1-5; D call uncertain. Trimming removed 2 bases from V and 0 bases from J, with 9 bases in between. CDR3 length: 15 amino acids. Germline CDR1 SGHKS, CDR2 YYEKEE (reference sequence).

This clone was counted once. The chain carries TRBV7-2 and TRBJ1-5; a possible D gene is TRBD1 (5 bases). Germline CDR1 SGHTA, CDR2 FQGNSA. The CDR3 is made up of 15 amino acids. Trimming removed 2 bases from V and 6 bases from J, with 14 bases in between. CDR3 sequence: CASSLWGGTGQPQHF. In DNA form, the CDR3 reads TGTGCCAGCAGCTTATGGGGCGGAACGGGTCAGCCCCAGCATTTT.

The rearrangement uses TRBV28 and TRBJ1-2, with 8 bases fitting TRBD1. Germline assignment: CDR1 MDHEN and CDR2 SYDVKM. The CDR3 has 16 residues. With 6 bases clipped from V and 0 bases from J, the junction kept 9 bases outside the gene matches. DNA for the CDR3: TGTGCCAGCAGCCAACTACAGGGGGGAGCTAACTATGGCTACACCTTC. As protein: CASSQLQGGANYGYTF.

The rearrangement joins TRBV2 to TRBJ2-1; maybe TRBD1 (6 bases). This CDR3 region has 12 residues. Germline V CDR1 and CDR2: SNHLY, FYNNEI. V was cut by 7 bases and J by 8 bases, with 12 bases left in between. The CDR3 loop reads CASTSRGDEQFF. Here the CDR3 DNA reads TGTGCCAGCACCTCCAGGGGCGATGAGCAGTTCTTC.

The rearrangement links TRBV27 to TRBJ1-2; 7 bases are a match to TRBD1. This CDR3 has 16 amino acids. Looked up from germline, CDR1 is MNHEY and CDR2 is SMNVEV (reference sequence). Losses at the gene ends were 0 bases for V and 3 bases for J; bases not matched to a gene: 7. The CDR3 here is CASSLSRGRADYGYTF. Written as DNA, the CDR3 is TGTGCCAGCAGTTTATCAAGGGGGCGGGCGGACTATGGCTACACCTTC.

This clone was observed a single time. The chain combines TRBV5-1 with TRBJ2-7; D may be TRBD2 (5 bases). V was shortened by 6 bases and J by 2 bases, with 21 bases between the two germline ends. The CDR3 length is 16 residues. Looked up from germline, CDR1 is SGHRS and CDR2 is YFSETQ. The CDR3 region is CASTPGVGIHTYEQYF. As DNA, the CDR3 is TGCGCCAGCACCCCCGGGGTGGGCATCCATACCTACGAGCAGTACTTC.

The chain uses TRBV19 and TRBJ1-1; 9 bases fit TRBD1. The CDR3 runs 15 residues. The V segment lost 6 bases and the J segment 1 base; nucleotides outside the gene matches: 6. From germline, CDR1 is LNHDA and CDR2 SQIVND (reference sequence). CDR3 coding DNA: TGTGCCAGTAGCCAACAGGGGGCAAGGAACACTGAAGCTTTCTTT. This gives the protein CASSQQGARNTEAFF. Full variable domain (missing parts from reference TRBV19 and TRBJ1-1): DGGITQSPKYLFRKEGQNVTLSCEQNLNHDAMYWYRQDPGQGLRLIYYSQIVNDFQKGDIAEGYSVSREKKESFPLTVTSAQKNPTAFYLCASSQQGARNTEAFFGQGTRLTVV.

The V gene is TRBV7-2, the J gene TRBJ1-1, with D possibly matching TRBD1 (5 bases). The CDR3 sequence is 15 residues long. Germline loops: CDR1 SGHTA, CDR2 FQGNSA. V lost 2 bases, J lost 4 bases, and 14 bases lay in between. Here the CDR3 reads CASSLIGGVGTEAFF. CDR3 nucleotides: TGTGCCAGCAGCTTAATCGGGGGAGTGGGCACTGAAGCTTTCTTT. Supplemented by reference TRBV7-2 and TRBJ1-1, the full variable domain reads GAGVSQSPSNKVTEKGKDVELRCDPISGHTALYWYRQSLGQGLEFLIYFQGNSAPDKSGLPSDRFSAERTGGSVSTLTIQRTQQEDSAVYLCASSLIGGVGTEAFFGQGTRLTVV.